A selection of T cell receptor beta chains follows, all from one sample in a study of T cells in Graves' hyperthyroidism and ophthalmopathy. TCRdb re-called the multiplex PCR reads with MiXCR, one entry per CDR3 protein. The sample shows roughly 500,000 distinct CDR3 sequences, roughly 50% of them seen only once. The sequenced sample was peripheral blood or thyroid tissue (not recorded which). Every receptor here comes from an adult woman with Graves' disease, either hyperthyroidism or ophthalmopathy (not recorded which). The CDR3 runs from the conserved cysteine through the conserved F or W. The D gene is left open where the match is weak. Some rows mark clone size as missing; the rest say once, few, many or name a class of expanded clone.

V	D	J	size	CDR3	DNA
TRBV7-9	NA	TRBJ1-6	NA	CASSPTSGSDSPLHF	TGTGCCAGCAGCCCGACTAGCGGGAGCGACTCACCCCTCCACTTT
TRBV6-1	TRBD1	TRBJ1-2	NA	CASSEAGTAYGYTF	TGTGCCAGCAGTGAAGCAGGGACAGCCTATGGCTACACCTTC
TRBV29-1	TRBD2	TRBJ2-1	few	CSGSGTSYNEQFF	TGCAGCGGTTCCGGGACTAGCTACAATGAGCAGTTCTTC
TRBV20-1	NA	TRBJ2-7	NA	CSATGIGSYEQYF	TGCAGTGCTACAGGGATAGGATCCTACGAGCAGTACTTC
TRBV7-9	NA	TRBJ2-7	many	CASSPEGSYEQYF	TGTGCCAGCAGCCCCGAAGGAAGCTACGAGCAGTACTTC
TRBV7-9	TRBD1	TRBJ1-5	few	CASSTGTGEGQPQHF	TGTGCCAGCAGCACCGGGACAGGGGAAGGGCAGCCCCAGCATTTT
TRBV5-1	NA	TRBJ2-2	many	CASSTYTTSPGELFF	TGCGCCAGCAGCACATACACGACTTCCCCCGGGGAGCTGTTTTTT
TRBV5-4	TRBD1	TRBJ2-7	few	CASSKTGAYEQYF	TGTGCCAGCAGCAAAACAGGGGCCTACGAGCAGTACTTC
TRBV29-1	TRBD1	TRBJ2-7	many	CSVGGGGIKPYEQYF	TGCAGCGTTGGAGGGGGCGGCATAAAACCCTACGAGCAGTACTTC
TRBV29-1	NA	TRBJ2-5	NA	CSVVKDSKETQYF	TGCAGCGTTGTTAAGGACAGCAAGGAGACCCAGTACTTC
TRBV15	TRBD1	TRBJ1-5	many	CATSSGGSWPQHF	TGTGCCACCAGCTCAGGGGGCTCCTGGCCCCAGCATTTT
TRBV12-3/TRBV12-4	NA	TRBJ2-2	many	CASSYGGVNTGELFF	TGTGCCAGCAGTTATGGCGGGGTGAACACCGGGGAGCTGTTTTTT
TRBV6-5	TRBD1	TRBJ2-5	many	CASSRDRGGETQYF	TGCGCCAGCAGTCGAGACAGGGGTGGAGAGACCCAGTACTTC
TRBV2	TRBD2	TRBJ2-2	NA	CASSRTSGRNTGELFF	TGTGCCAGCAGCCGGACTAGCGGGAGGAACACCGGGGAGCTGTTTTTT
TRBV29-1	TRBD1	TRBJ2-6	NA	CSVGGGAGANVLTF	TGCAGCGTTGGAGGGGGCGCGGGGGCCAACGTCCTGACTTTC
TRBV20-1	NA	TRBJ2-7	NA	CSARSTRRQYF	TGCAGTGCTAGATCCACTAGGAGGCAGTACTTC
TRBV10-2	NA	TRBJ1-1	many	CASMPGQRNTEAFF	TGCGCCAGCATGCCGGGACAACGAAACACTGAAGCTTTCTTT
TRBV4-2	NA	TRBJ2-7	many	CASSLEEGGSYEQYF	TGTGCCAGCAGCCTAGAAGAAGGGGGCTCCTACGAGCAGTACTTC
TRBV7-2	TRBD2	TRBJ2-7	few	CACSRGLAAEQYF	TGTGCCTGCTCGAGAGGACTAGCGGCCGAGCAGTACTTC
TRBV10-3	NA	TRBJ2-5	NA	CAISNNPEEGMMETQYF	TGTGCCATCAGTAACAACCCTGAGGAGGGGATGATGGAGACCCAGTACTTC
TRBV4-1	TRBD1	TRBJ1-5	many	CASSQPGTGRHQPQHF	TGCGCCAGCAGCCAACCCGGGACAGGGAGACATCAGCCCCAGCATTTT
TRBV30	TRBD1	TRBJ1-2	few	CASQPGQRNYGYTF	TGTGCCTCGCAACCGGGACAGAGAAATTATGGCTACACCTTC
TRBV7-9	NA	TRBJ2-5	many	CASSPLGGQETQYF	TGTGCCAGCAGCCCCCTAGGGGGGCAAGAGACCCAGTACTTC
TRBV20-1	TRBD2	TRBJ2-5	once	CSADPGLAGETQYF	TGCAGTGCCGATCCTGGACTAGCGGGAGAGACCCAGTACTTC
TRBV6-5	TRBD2	TRBJ2-7	NA	CASSYRIAGAELREQYF	TGTGCCAGCAGTTACCGGATAGCGGGAGCGGAGCTCCGGGAGCAGTACTTC
TRBV6-5	NA	TRBJ1-2	NA	CASSYDSPSAGIEGYTF	TGTGCCAGCAGTTACGACAGTCCCTCCGCGGGCATAGAGGGCTACACCTTC
TRBV4-2	TRBD1	TRBJ2-7	many	CASSQAGQGYEQYF	TGTGCCAGCAGCCAAGCCGGACAGGGCTACGAGCAGTACTTC
TRBV7-8	NA	TRBJ1-5	NA	CASSLAPGHYSNQPQHF	TGTGCCAGCAGCTTAGCCCCGGGACATTATAGCAATCAGCCCCAGCATTTT
TRBV6-5	NA	TRBJ1-1	NA	CASSSPAPQAFF	TGTGCCAGCAGTTCCCCGGCACCTCAGGCTTTCTTT
TRBV7-1	NA	TRBJ1-1	NA	CASSSGGHTEAFF	TGTGCCAGCAGCTCAGGGGGCCACACTGAAGCTTTCTTT
TRBV14	NA	TRBJ1-1	NA	CASSQVTGATEAFF	TGTGCCAGCAGCCAGGTCACAGGAGCCACTGAAGCTTTCTTT
TRBV2	NA	TRBJ2-5	many	CASSGRAPWETQYF	TGTGCCAGCAGTGGGCGGGCCCCTTGGGAGACCCAGTACTTC
TRBV5-4	TRBD1	TRBJ1-6	NA	CASSFPSGTGRDSPLHF	TGTGCCAGCAGCTTCCCCAGCGGGACAGGGCGCGATTCACCCCTCCACTTT
TRBV20-1	TRBD1	TRBJ2-7	NA	CSAGDRDPGYEQYF	TGCAGTGCCGGGGACAGGGACCCCGGGTACGAGCAGTACTTC
TRBV7-9	NA	TRBJ2-2	many	CASTQIMGTGELFF	TGTGCCAGCACCCAGATAATGGGGACCGGGGAGCTGTTTTTT
TRBV7-2	TRBD1	TRBJ1-1	once	CASSLGDRGWTEAFF	TGTGCCAGCAGCTTAGGGGACAGGGGGTGGACTGAAGCTTTCTTT
TRBV24-1	TRBD2	TRBJ2-7	NA	CATSAHGLAASEQYF	TGTGCCACCAGTGCCCACGGACTAGCGGCGTCCGAGCAGTACTTC
TRBV29-1	NA	TRBJ2-3	few	CSVVFPRGTDTQYF	TGCAGCGTTGTTTTCCCCAGGGGCACAGATACGCAGTATTTT
TRBV7-9	TRBD1	TRBJ2-6	NA	CASSYEGANSGANVLTF	TGTGCCAGCAGCTATGAGGGGGCGAACTCTGGGGCCAACGTCCTGACTTTC
TRBV29-1	NA	TRBJ2-5	NA	CSVPTAQYF	TGCAGCGTTCCGACAGCCCAGTACTTC
TRBV7-9	NA	TRBJ2-6	NA	CASSRMTGFSGANVLTF	TGTGCCAGCAGCCGTATGACAGGTTTCTCTGGGGCCAACGTCCTGACTTTC
TRBV2	NA	TRBJ1-2	few	CASIPSVSYGYTF	TGTGCCAGCATCCCTTCCGTTTCCTATGGCTACACCTTC
TRBV14	NA	TRBJ2-7	many	CASSHSYEQYF	TGTGCCAGCAGCCACTCCTACGAGCAGTACTTC
TRBV27	NA	TRBJ1-5	few	CASRSPGQPQHF	TGTGCCAGCAGAAGTCCGGGTCAGCCCCAGCATTTT
TRBV7-2	TRBD2	TRBJ2-5	NA	CASSYPLAGVRKTQYF	TGTGCCAGCAGCTACCCACTAGCGGGAGTGAGGAAGACCCAGTACTTC
TRBV7-3	NA	TRBJ2-2	few	CASSFAQATGELFF	TGTGCCAGCAGCTTCGCACAGGCAACCGGGGAGCTGTTTTTT